This TCR beta chain was identified during a study of metastatic and nonmetastatic thyroid tumors (TCRdb year 2020). General notes on the study: The researchers compared repertoires between peripheral blood samples and tumor or nodule tissue samples from patients with malignant or benign thyroid disease. What the work shows at the level of the full study, not this receptor alone: In both blood and tumor samples, malignant tumors were reported to have significantly higher TCR beta diversity than benign nodules.

In the case of this clone: This receptor's antigen is unknown. Germline and junction disagree at one end, which may indicate a read error.

None of the patients had been given any treatment before thyroid surgery. Patient clinical samples collected from the early 2010s to the late 2010s were retrospectively analysed using T-cell receptor beta sequencing. Libraries were prepared through PCR. Sequencing relied on an Illumina HiSeq 4000. High-throughput sequencing was used to profile the TCR beta-chain CDR3 region of every patient. Under the source paper's analysis protocol: The researchers built a classifier to tell apart papillary thyroid cancer patients with distant metastasis, based on CDR3 differences among clinicopathological groups. The Shannon index was used to measure repertoire diversity, and the Morisita-Horn index was used to measure how similar tumor and blood repertoires were. Using fastp at Q25 and MiXCR, TCRdb reprocessed the public reads and kept productive beta chains. In this record, the V and J calls reflect TCRdb's handling and not the investigators' own analysis. The sample profile shows tens of thousands of clones; less than 15% of them were found once. Roughly 17% of the sample is taken by the ten largest.

Measured from the cysteine to the phenylalanine, the CDR3 is 11 residues long. The retained sequence is limited to the CDR3, 33 bases, with the frame set at the first base. The V gene is TRBV12-3 or TRBV12-4 and the J gene is TRBJ2-2; TRBD2 is a weak D gene call, 5 bases matching. Sequenced material: blood. This clonotype was obtained from a female donor with papillary thyroid cancer or a benign thyroid nodule (not recorded which). Some clones in this sample may be carry-over from other donors' samples. The DNA reads TGTGCCAGTATGAACACCGGGGAGCAGTTTTTT. Its product reads: CASMNTGEQFF.